The rows below give T cell receptor beta chains drawn from one sample of a study of technical replicates of blood from several donors. The data were produced by immunoSEQ multiplex PCR, yet TCRdb's version contains in-frame clones alone and is incomplete. Here the sample spans some 11,000 clones, 90% to 95% being singletons. Sequenced material: PBMCs. All receptors derive from a human donor in good health. Both conserved end residues are part of each CDR3. The D gene is left open where the match is weak.

J gene: TRBJ1-5
CDR3 length: 15
V gene: TRBV27
D gene: .
CDR3 protein: CASSLEGYSNQPQHF
CDR3 DNA: TGTGCCAGCAGTTTAGAGGGCTATAGCAATCAGCCCCAGCATTTT

J gene: TRBJ2-1
CDR3 length: 13
V gene: TRBV9
D gene: TRBD2
CDR3 protein: CASSTGLADEQFF
CDR3 DNA: TGTGCCAGCAGCACGGGACTAGCGGATGAGCAGTTCTTC

J gene: TRBJ2-7
CDR3 length: 15
V gene: TRBV7-6
D gene: TRBD2
CDR3 protein: CASSPRGSGSYEQYF
CDR3 DNA: TGTGCCAGCAGCCCGCGGGGTAGCGGGAGCTACGAGCAGTACTTC

J gene: TRBJ2-5
CDR3 length: 14
V gene: TRBV7-7
D gene: TRBD1
CDR3 protein: CASSSQQGSETQYF
CDR3 DNA: TGTGCCAGCAGCTCACAACAGGGGTCGGAGACCCAGTACTTC

J gene: TRBJ2-5
CDR3 length: 15
V gene: TRBV5-1
D gene: TRBD1
CDR3 protein: CASSGGTGGEETQYF
CDR3 DNA: TGCGCCAGCAGCGGCGGGACAGGGGGCGAGGAGACCCAGTACTTC

J gene: TRBJ2-2
CDR3 length: 15
V gene: TRBV2
D gene: TRBD2
CDR3 protein: CASTGLAGDTGELFF
CDR3 DNA: TGTGCCAGCACGGGACTAGCGGGAGACACCGGGGAGCTGTTTTTT

J gene: TRBJ2-2
CDR3 length: 15
V gene: TRBV7-3
D gene: TRBD2
CDR3 protein: CASSPVRGRAGELFF
CDR3 DNA: TGTGCCAGCAGCCCCGTGAGAGGGAGGGCCGGGGAGCTGTTTTTT

J gene: TRBJ2-1
CDR3 length: 17
V gene: TRBV27
D gene: TRBD2
CDR3 protein: CASSPPWGREAYNEQFF
CDR3 DNA: TGTGCCAGCAGTCCACCCTGGGGGAGGGAGGCATACAATGAGCAGTTCTTC

J gene: TRBJ2-7
CDR3 length: 14
V gene: TRBV2
D gene: .
CDR3 protein: CASSEVRGAAEQYF
CDR3 DNA: TGTGCCAGCAGTGAGGTCCGGGGAGCCGCCGAGCAGTACTTC

J gene: TRBJ2-3
CDR3 length: 16
V gene: TRBV6-6
D gene: TRBD2
CDR3 protein: CASSRSSLAAGTSGYF
CDR3 DNA: TGTGCCAGCAGTCGCTCCTCCTTGGCCGCCGGGACTAGCGGGTATTTT

J gene: TRBJ2-7
CDR3 length: 11
V gene: TRBV6-1
D gene: .
CDR3 protein: CASSLFYEQYF
CDR3 DNA: TGTGCCAGCAGTCTTTTCTACGAGCAGTACTTC

J gene: TRBJ2-5
CDR3 length: 16
V gene: TRBV7-8
D gene: TRBD2
CDR3 protein: CASSTGLAGDQETQYF
CDR3 DNA: TGTGCCAGCAGCACGGGACTAGCGGGAGACCAAGAGACCCAGTACTTC

J gene: TRBJ2-1
CDR3 length: 15
V gene: TRBV7-9
D gene: TRBD2
CDR3 protein: CASSILAGGPGEQFF
CDR3 DNA: TGTGCCAGCAGCATACTAGCGGGAGGGCCAGGTGAGCAGTTCTTC

J gene: TRBJ2-2
CDR3 length: 17
V gene: TRBV5-1
D gene: .
CDR3 protein: CASRANVGGTNTGELFF
CDR3 DNA: TGCGCCAGCAGAGCTAATGTAGGAGGCACTAACACCGGGGAGCTGTTTTTT

J gene: TRBJ2-1
CDR3 length: 14
V gene: TRBV6-1
D gene: TRBD1
CDR3 protein: CASFRDRGYNEQFF
CDR3 DNA: TGTGCCAGCTTCCGGGACAGGGGCTACAATGAGCAGTTCTTC

J gene: TRBJ1-1
CDR3 length: 16
V gene: TRBV5-1
D gene: .
CDR3 protein: CASSLGLPQFDTEAFF
CDR3 DNA: TGCGCCAGCAGCTTGGGACTCCCCCAGTTCGACACTGAAGCTTTCTTT

J gene: TRBJ2-7
CDR3 length: 13
V gene: TRBV6-5
D gene: TRBD1
CDR3 protein: CASSPTGGREQYF
CDR3 DNA: TGTGCCAGCAGTCCGACAGGGGGGCGCGAGCAGTACTTC

J gene: TRBJ1-3
CDR3 length: 16
V gene: TRBV6-5
D gene: .
CDR3 protein: CASSYSYGDSGNTIYF
CDR3 DNA: TGTGCCAGCAGTTACTCGTACGGAGACTCTGGAAACACCATATATTTT

J gene: TRBJ2-4
CDR3 length: 16
V gene: TRBV9
D gene: .
CDR3 protein: CASSAERDKAKNIQYF
CDR3 DNA: TGTGCCAGCAGCGCCGAAAGGGACAAAGCCAAAAACATTCAGTACTTC

J gene: TRBJ2-3
CDR3 length: 14
V gene: TRBV2
D gene: .
CDR3 protein: CASRGRGSTDTQYF
CDR3 DNA: TGTGCCAGCCGGGGGAGGGGGAGCACAGATACGCAGTATTTT

J gene: TRBJ2-5
CDR3 length: 15
V gene: TRBV6-1
D gene: .
CDR3 protein: CASSESGTYQETQYF
CDR3 DNA: TGTGCCAGCAGTGAAAGCGGAACGTACCAAGAGACCCAGTACTTC

J gene: TRBJ1-5
CDR3 length: 15
V gene: TRBV21-1
D gene: .
CDR3 protein: CASSPRGRANQPQHF
CDR3 DNA: TGTGCCAGCAGCCCCCGAGGGAGGGCCAATCAGCCCCAGCATTTT

J gene: TRBJ2-3
CDR3 length: 18
V gene: TRBV4-1
D gene: .
CDR3 protein: CASSQDPAGSGYPNTQYF
CDR3 DNA: TGCGCCAGCAGCCAAGATCCGGCGGGGAGCGGGTACCCAAATACGCAGTATTTT

J gene: TRBJ1-2
CDR3 length: 12
V gene: TRBV5-1
D gene: TRBD1
CDR3 protein: CASSQGGYGYTF
CDR3 DNA: TGCGCCAGCAGTCAGGGGGGCTATGGCTACACCTTC

J gene: TRBJ2-7
CDR3 length: 13
V gene: TRBV5-1
D gene: .
CDR3 protein: CASSFDSIYEQYF
CDR3 DNA: TGCGCCAGCAGCTTCGACAGTATCTACGAGCAGTACTTC

J gene: TRBJ2-1
CDR3 length: 14
V gene: TRBV27
D gene: TRBD2
CDR3 protein: CASVAGGSYNEQFF
CDR3 DNA: TGTGCCAGCGTTGCGGGGGGCTCCTACAATGAGCAGTTCTTC

J gene: TRBJ2-1
CDR3 length: 13
V gene: TRBV6-4
D gene: .
CDR3 protein: CASSRTHLEEQFF
CDR3 DNA: TGTGCCAGCAGCCGGACTCATCTGGAGGAGCAGTTCTTC

J gene: TRBJ2-2
CDR3 length: 14
V gene: TRBV2
D gene: .
CDR3 protein: CASSDPGWTGELFF
CDR3 DNA: TGTGCCAGCAGTGACCCCGGGTGGACCGGGGAGCTGTTTTTT

J gene: TRBJ2-3
CDR3 length: 15
V gene: TRBV10-3
D gene: .
CDR3 protein: CAISEGVQSTDTQYF
CDR3 DNA: TGTGCCATCAGTGAAGGGGTGCAATCCACAGATACGCAGTATTTT

J gene: TRBJ2-5
CDR3 length: 15
V gene: TRBV6-1
D gene: TRBD1
CDR3 protein: CASRDPSTGVETQYF
CDR3 DNA: TGTGCCAGCAGGGACCCCTCGACAGGGGTAGAGACCCAGTACTTC

J gene: TRBJ1-5
CDR3 length: 14
V gene: TRBV19
D gene: TRBD1
CDR3 protein: CASTITGANQPQHF
CDR3 DNA: TGTGCCAGTACCATTACAGGGGCCAATCAGCCCCAGCATTTT

J gene: TRBJ2-1
CDR3 length: 14
V gene: TRBV10-1
D gene: .
CDR3 protein: CASGAGSLRNEQFF
CDR3 DNA: TGCGCCAGTGGTGCGGGTAGCCTAAGGAATGAGCAGTTCTTC